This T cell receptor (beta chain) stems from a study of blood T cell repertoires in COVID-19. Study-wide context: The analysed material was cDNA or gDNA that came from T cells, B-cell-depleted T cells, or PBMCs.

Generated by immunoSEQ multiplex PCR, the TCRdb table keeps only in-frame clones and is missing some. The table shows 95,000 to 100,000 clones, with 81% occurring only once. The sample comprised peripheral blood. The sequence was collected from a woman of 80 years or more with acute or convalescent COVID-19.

The DNA for the CDR3 is TGTGCCAGCTCCCGGGACAGCAATAATGAAAAACTGTTTTTT. It yields the protein CASSRDSNNEKLFF. The gene calls are TRBV18 and TRBJ1-4; 7 bases fit TRBD1. The CDR3 contains 14 residues. Germline trimming cut 6 bases from V and 4 bases from J; bases unmatched to any gene: 5. Germline values: CDR1 KGHSH, CDR2 LQKENI.